This T cell receptor beta chain was identified in a study of blood T cell repertoires in COVID-19. Assay used: immunoSEQ multiplex PCR; TCRdb lists only in-frame clones, some missing. The sample lists over 350,000 clones, more than 75% occurring once. The germline CDR1 and CDR2 sequences are LNHDA and SQIVND (reference sequence). The CDR3 totals 14 residues. Between the trimmed V and J ends, which lost 5 bases and 0 bases, there was a span of 8 bases. Clinical history reported by participants formed the basis on which cohorts were assigned. The chain links TRBV19 to TRBJ2-1, with unresolved D. This clonotype was sampled from a woman younger than 45 with acute COVID-19. The sample consisted of PBMCs or T cells enriched from blood (not recorded which). The CDR3 loop reads CASSHKHSYNEQFF. The DNA of the CDR3 is TGTGCCAGTAGTCACAAACACTCCTACAATGAGCAGTTCTTC. Full variable domain (missing parts from reference TRBV19 and TRBJ2-1): DGGITQSPKYLFRKEGQNVTLSCEQNLNHDAMYWYRQDPGQGLRLIYYSQIVNDFQKGDIAEGYSVSREKKESFPLTVTSAQKNPTAFYLCASSHKHSYNEQFFGPGTRLTVL.